This TCR beta chain derives from a study of T-cell memory formation after mild COVID-19. Regarding this clonotype: The target antigen is unknown.

General observations from the study: Clones that got smaller from day 15 to 85 had even CD4/CD8, while clones growing later tipped toward CD4+.

Via MiXCR, TCRdb re-called the 5' RACE reads, giving one row per CDR3 protein. There are 400,000 or so distinct CDR3 sequences in the sample; 15% to 20% occur only once, and about 8.1% lies in the top ten. Trimming removed 5 bases from V and 0 bases from J, with 12 bases in between. The CDR3 runs 15 residues. Germline assignment: CDR1 SGHAT and CDR2 FQNNGV. J is TRBJ2-3 and V is TRBV11-2; a weak D match, TRBD1 (6 bases). The specimen was PBMCs or a T cell subset sorted from them (not recorded which). This clonotype was obtained from an adult woman who had mild COVID-19 (a few samples of this study predate the infection). Cell type and time point are not known. The CDR3 DNA reads TGTGCCAGCAGCATTAGGACAGTAAGCACAGATACGCAGTATTTT. Translating it yields CASSIRTVSTDTQYF.